These T cell receptor beta chains were read from a single sample in a study of blood T cell repertoires in COVID-19. This table comes from immunoSEQ multiplex PCR, and its TCRdb copy is limited to in-frame clones, with some not included. The sample shows roughly 60,000 clones, roughly 82% of them seen only once. Sequences were obtained from peripheral blood. The receptor source for this set is a woman aged 60-75 years with acute or convalescent COVID-19. Both conserved end residues are part of each CDR3. D genes are given only for firm matches. Clone size, where shown, is once, few, many, or a class for clones that have expanded.

V gene,J gene,D gene,clone size,CDR3 protein,CDR3 DNA
TRBV10-3,TRBJ2-6,TRBD1,few,CAISESPGQGAPIGANVLTF,TGTGCCATCAGTGAGTCTCCGGGACAGGGGGCGCCGATTGGGGCCAACGTCCTGACTTTC
TRBV4-1,TRBJ1-2,TRBD1,.,CASSQEVGGLTF,TGCGCCAGCAGCCAAGAGGTAGGGGGCCTCACCTTC
TRBV5-1,TRBJ2-2,TRBD1,.,CASRETGAGELFF,TGCGCCAGCAGGGAAACAGGGGCCGGGGAGCTGTTTTTT
TRBV5-4,TRBJ1-2,.,.,CASSLRDVGTYGYTF,TGTGCCAGCAGCTTGCGGGACGTAGGGACTTATGGCTACACCTTC
TRBV6-2/TRBV6-3,TRBJ1-3,.,.,CASSPEAGNTIYF,TGTGCCAGCAGCCCTGAGGCTGGAAACACCATATATTTT
TRBV12-3/TRBV12-4,TRBJ1-2,.,.,CASSLNYGYTF,TGTGCCAGCAGTCTTAACTATGGCTACACCTTC
TRBV15,TRBJ1-1,TRBD1,.,CATSSLEGAYFFF,TGTGCCACCAGCAGTTTAGAGGGGGCCTATTTTTTCTTT
TRBV5-1,TRBJ1-4,TRBD1,.,CASSVGQATNEKLFF,TGCGCCAGCAGCGTGGGACAGGCAACTAATGAAAAACTGTTTTTT
TRBV6-5,TRBJ2-2,TRBD1,.,CAARQGAGELFF,TGTGCCGCGCGGCAGGGGGCCGGGGAGCTGTTTTTT
TRBV6-5,TRBJ1-3,.,.,CASNSLSSGNTIYF,TGTGCCAGCAATTCCTTGAGCTCTGGAAACACCATATATTTT
TRBV12-3/TRBV12-4,TRBJ1-1,.,.,CASSFARNTEAFF,TGTGCCAGCAGTTTTGCCAGGAACACTGAAGCTTTCTTT
TRBV6-1,TRBJ1-5,.,.,CASSERGRQPQHF,TGTGCCAGCAGTGAAAGGGGCCGACAGCCCCAGCATTTT
TRBV15,TRBJ1-2,TRBD1,.,CAAYTGGNYGYTF,TGTGCCGCATACACAGGGGGCAACTATGGCTACACCTTC
TRBV2,TRBJ1-6,.,once,CASSEARAGLSPLHF,TGTGCCAGCAGTGAAGCGCGAGCAGGGTTGTCACCCCTCCACTTT
TRBV4-1,TRBJ1-2,.,.,CASSQIEAPKPYGYTF,TGCGCCAGCAGCCAAATCGAGGCCCCGAAACCTTATGGCTACACCTTC
TRBV5-1,TRBJ2-1,.,.,CASSLGSGNEQFF,TGCGCCAGCAGCTTGGGGAGCGGCAATGAGCAGTTCTTC
TRBV21-1,TRBJ2-7,.,.,CASSPRDRGHEQYF,TGTGCCAGCAGCCCCCGGGACAGGGGACACGAGCAGTACTTC
TRBV7-9,TRBJ2-3,.,.,CASSLRETDTQYF,TGTGCCAGCAGCTTAAGGGAGACAGATACGCAGTATTTT
TRBV9,TRBJ1-1,.,.,CASSVMAGGMNTEAFF,TGTGCCAGCAGCGTAATGGCGGGGGGAATGAACACTGAAGCTTTCTTT
TRBV7-8,TRBJ1-2,.,.,CASSPNTYGYTF,TGTGCCAGCAGCCCTAATACTTATGGCTACACCTTC
TRBV7-2,TRBJ1-2,.,.,CASSLVARGYTF,TGTGCCAGCAGCCTTGTAGCGCGGGGCTACACCTTC
TRBV5-1,TRBJ1-3,.,.,CASSPGIPTGNTIYF,TGCGCCAGCAGCCCAGGGATCCCCACTGGAAACACCATATATTTT
TRBV9,TRBJ1-4,TRBD1,few,CASSVTQGYSTEKLFF,TGTGCCAGCAGCGTAACACAGGGGTACTCGACTGAAAAACTGTTTTTT
TRBV2,TRBJ2-3,TRBD1,.,CASRLGSGTGSNTQYF,TGTGCCAGCAGGTTGGGTTCAGGGACAGGGTCTAATACGCAGTATTTT
TRBV5-4,TRBJ2-7,.,.,CASSLAPTGHRGIYEQYF,TGTGCCAGCAGCTTGGCCCCAACGGGCCATAGGGGAATATACGAGCAGTACTTC
TRBV5-4,TRBJ1-5,.,.,CASSPYEGQPQHF,TGTGCCAGCAGCCCGTACGAGGGTCAGCCCCAGCATTTT
TRBV5-1,TRBJ1-4,TRBD1,.,CASSLQGATNEKLFF,TGCGCCAGCAGCTTACAGGGGGCGACTAATGAAAAACTGTTTTTT
TRBV7-9,TRBJ2-7,TRBD1,once,CASSLGGTGDEQYF,TGTGCCAGCAGCTTAGGGGGGACAGGGGACGAGCAGTACTTC
TRBV12-3/TRBV12-4,TRBJ2-3,.,.,CASQEGGTDTQYF,TGTGCCAGCCAGGAAGGCGGCACAGATACGCAGTATTTT
TRBV6-4,TRBJ1-1,.,.,CASSEREGTEAFF,TGTGCCAGCAGTGAGAGGGAGGGCACTGAAGCTTTCTTT
TRBV24-1,TRBJ2-1,.,.,CATSDAGSSYNEQFF,TGTGCCACCAGTGACGCGGGATCGTCCTACAATGAGCAGTTCTTC
TRBV12-3/TRBV12-4,TRBJ2-7,TRBD2,once,CASRSGTYEQYF,TGTGCCAGCCGCAGCGGGACCTACGAGCAGTACTTC
TRBV29-1,TRBJ1-2,.,few,CSVEGQDYGYTF,TGCAGCGTTGAAGGACAGGACTATGGCTACACCTTC
TRBV6-5,TRBJ2-1,TRBD1,.,CASSYSLRGQSHEQFF,TGTGCCAGCAGTTACTCTCTGAGGGGACAGAGTCATGAGCAGTTCTTC
TRBV5-8,TRBJ1-6,.,.,CASSWGGSYNSPLHF,TGTGCCAGCAGCTGGGGAGGGTCCTATAATTCACCCCTCCACTTT
TRBV10-3,TRBJ1-2,TRBD1,.,CAISETGAYGYTF,TGTGCCATCAGTGAAACAGGGGCCTATGGCTACACCTTC
TRBV19,TRBJ2-7,TRBD2,.,CASSKERGGGEQYF,TGTGCCAGTAGTAAAGAGCGGGGGGGCGGCGAGCAGTACTTC
TRBV9,TRBJ1-2,.,.,CASSVVSGFSHGYTF,TGTGCCAGCAGCGTAGTATCAGGGTTTAGCCATGGCTACACCTTC
TRBV5-6,TRBJ2-3,.,.,CASSLDRVRTDTQYF,TGTGCCAGCAGCTTGGACAGGGTCCGCACAGATACGCAGTATTTT
TRBV2,TRBJ2-3,.,.,CASSGGPGNYF,TGTGCCAGCAGTGGTGGGCCGGGGAACTATTTT
TRBV5-4,TRBJ1-2,TRBD1,.,CASSLDRDYGYTF,TGTGCCAGCAGCTTAGACAGGGACTATGGCTACACCTTC
TRBV13,TRBJ1-3,TRBD1,.,CASSLSWARGFGNTIYF,TGTGCCAGCAGCTTAAGTTGGGCCAGGGGGTTTGGAAACACCATATATTTT
TRBV3-1/TRBV3-2,TRBJ1-1,TRBD1,once,CASSQGTGMNTEAFF,TGTGCCAGCAGCCAGGGGACAGGGATGAACACTGAAGCTTTCTTT
TRBV7-9,TRBJ2-7,TRBD1,few,CASSSTGDPSYEQYF,TGTGCCAGCAGCTCCACAGGGGACCCCTCCTACGAGCAGTACTTC
TRBV5-6,TRBJ2-1,TRBD2,few,CASSWQRGGGIEQFF,TGTGCCAGCAGCTGGCAGCGGGGGGGCGGTATTGAGCAGTTCTTC
TRBV29-1,TRBJ2-4,.,.,CSVRDTIAKNIQYF,TGCAGCGTTCGGGACACGATAGCCAAAAACATTCAGTACTTC
TRBV5-3,TRBJ1-2,TRBD1,.,CARSPPGQGNYGYTF,TGTGCCAGAAGCCCTCCGGGACAGGGAAACTATGGCTACACCTTC
TRBV5-6,TRBJ2-5,TRBD1,.,CASRHRGRQETQYF,TGTGCCAGCAGACACAGGGGACGCCAAGAGACCCAGTACTTC
TRBV5-6,TRBJ1-2,TRBD1,.,CASSLAGTGGYGYTF,TGTGCCAGCAGCTTGGCCGGGACAGGGGGCTATGGCTACACCTTC
TRBV6-6,TRBJ2-2,TRBD1,.,CASSPSRGQRNTGELFF,TGTGCCAGCAGTCCCTCGAGGGGACAGAGGAACACCGGGGAGCTGTTTTTT
TRBV6-1,TRBJ1-5,TRBD1,.,CASSDRQGGQPQHF,TGTGCCAGCAGTGACCGACAGGGAGGACAGCCCCAGCATTTT
TRBV11-3,TRBJ2-1,TRBD1,.,CASSPTGGPKNNEQFF,TGTGCCAGCAGCCCTACAGGGGGCCCTAAGAACAATGAGCAGTTCTTC
TRBV19,TRBJ2-2,TRBD2,few,CASSRSGLAGVYPGELFF,TGTGCCAGTAGTAGATCGGGACTAGCGGGGGTCTACCCCGGGGAGCTGTTTTTT
TRBV5-5,TRBJ1-6,TRBD1,.,CASSLEDGRDRVLWSPLHF,TGTGCCAGCAGCTTGGAGGACGGTCGGGACAGGGTATTATGGTCACCCCTCCACTTT